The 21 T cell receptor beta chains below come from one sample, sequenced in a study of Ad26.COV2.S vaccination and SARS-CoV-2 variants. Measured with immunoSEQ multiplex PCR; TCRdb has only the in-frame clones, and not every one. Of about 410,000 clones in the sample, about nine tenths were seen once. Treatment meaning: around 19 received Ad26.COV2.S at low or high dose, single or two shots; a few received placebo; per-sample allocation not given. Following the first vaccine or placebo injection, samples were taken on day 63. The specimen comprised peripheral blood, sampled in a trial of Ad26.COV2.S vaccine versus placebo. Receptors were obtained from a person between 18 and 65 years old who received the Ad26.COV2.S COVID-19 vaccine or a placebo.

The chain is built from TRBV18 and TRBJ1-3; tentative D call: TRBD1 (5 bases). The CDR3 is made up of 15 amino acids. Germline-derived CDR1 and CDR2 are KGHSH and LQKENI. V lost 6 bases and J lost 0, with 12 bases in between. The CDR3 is CASSGGGSSGNTIYF. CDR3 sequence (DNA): TGTGCCAGCTCCGGTGGGGGGAGCTCTGGAAACACCATATATTTT.

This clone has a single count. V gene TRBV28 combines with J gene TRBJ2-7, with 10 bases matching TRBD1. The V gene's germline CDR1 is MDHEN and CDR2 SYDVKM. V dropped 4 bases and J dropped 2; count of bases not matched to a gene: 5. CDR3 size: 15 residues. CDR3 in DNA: TGTGCCAGCAGTTCTGGACAGGGGGTAACCTACGAGCAGTACTTC. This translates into CASSSGQGVTYEQYF.

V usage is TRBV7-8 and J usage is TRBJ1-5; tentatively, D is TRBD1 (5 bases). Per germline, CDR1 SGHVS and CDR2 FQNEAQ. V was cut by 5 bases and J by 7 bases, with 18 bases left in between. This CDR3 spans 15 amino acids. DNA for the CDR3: TGTGCCAGCAGCCAGAGTGGGCGGGGACTCCAGCCCCAGCATTTT. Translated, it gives CASSQSGRGLQPQHF.

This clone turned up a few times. The CDR3 coding sequence is TGTGCTAGTGCCACAGGGGTGGGTTACCAGCCCCAGCATTTT. As protein: CASATGVGYQPQHF. The chain uses TRBV12-5 and TRBJ1-5, with TRBD1 identical over 7 bases. Germline CDR1 is LGHNT and CDR2 is FRNRAP. J was trimmed by 7 bases and V by 7 bases; bases with no gene match: 10. The CDR3 covers 14 residues.

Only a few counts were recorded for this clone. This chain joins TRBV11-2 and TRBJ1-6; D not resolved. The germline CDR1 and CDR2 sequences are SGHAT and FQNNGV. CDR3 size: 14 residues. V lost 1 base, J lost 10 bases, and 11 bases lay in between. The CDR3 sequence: CASSLGGFGSPLHF. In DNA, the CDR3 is TGTGCCAGCAGCTTAGGAGGGTTCGGCTCACCCCTCCACTTT.

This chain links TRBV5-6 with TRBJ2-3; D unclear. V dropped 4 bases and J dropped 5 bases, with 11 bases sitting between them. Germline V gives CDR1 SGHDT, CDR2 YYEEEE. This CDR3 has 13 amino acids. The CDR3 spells CASSARSVDTQYF. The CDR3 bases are TGTGCCAGCAGCGCTAGGTCTGTAGATACGCAGTATTTT. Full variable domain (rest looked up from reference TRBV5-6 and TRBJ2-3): DAGVTQSPTHLIKTRGQQVTLRCSPKSGHDTVSWYQQALGQGPQFIFQYYEEEERQRGNFPDRFSGHQFPNYSSELNVNALLLGDSALYLCASSARSVDTQYFGPGTRLTVL.

CDR3 protein: CASTRRVGVGTDTQYF. CDR3 sequence (DNA): TGTGCCAGCACACGGAGGGTAGGGGTGGGCACAGATACGCAGTATTTT. The gene calls are TRBV5-8 and TRBJ2-3; possibly TRBD2 for D (6 bases). The CDR3 runs 16 residues. Trimming took 6 bases from V and 1 from J, leaving 18 bases between them. Germline V CDR1 and CDR2: SGHTS, YDEGEE.

The DNA for the CDR3 is TGTGCCAGCAGCGATGGGACAGGGGGGAATCAGCCCCAGCATTTT. This gives the protein CASSDGTGGNQPQHF. The chain couples TRBV3-1 (or the pseudogene TRBV3-2) to TRBJ1-5, with 11 bases lining up with TRBD1. With V trimmed by 5 bases and J by 4 bases, 4 bases remained unmatched. The CDR3 loop spans 15 amino acids. Per the germline V gene, CDR1 is LGHDT and CDR2 is YNNKEL (reference sequence).

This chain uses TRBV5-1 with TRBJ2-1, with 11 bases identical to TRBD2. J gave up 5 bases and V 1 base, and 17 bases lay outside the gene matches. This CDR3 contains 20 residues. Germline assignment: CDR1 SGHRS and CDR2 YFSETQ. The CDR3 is CASSLRIGLLIAGGDNEQFF. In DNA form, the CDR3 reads TGCGCCAGCAGCTTGCGAATAGGTCTCCTGATAGCGGGAGGGGACAATGAGCAGTTCTTC.

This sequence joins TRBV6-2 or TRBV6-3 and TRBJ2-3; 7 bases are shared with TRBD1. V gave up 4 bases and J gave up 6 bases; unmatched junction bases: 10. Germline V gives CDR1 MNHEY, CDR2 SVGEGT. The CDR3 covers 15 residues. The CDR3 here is CASSSRGMGGDTQYF. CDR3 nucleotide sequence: TGTGCCAGCAGTTCCAGGGGGATGGGCGGCGATACGCAGTATTTT.

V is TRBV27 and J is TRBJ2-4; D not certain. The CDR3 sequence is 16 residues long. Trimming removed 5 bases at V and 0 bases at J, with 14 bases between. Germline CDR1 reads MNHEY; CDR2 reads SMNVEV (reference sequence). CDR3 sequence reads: CASSPWAAVAKNIQYF. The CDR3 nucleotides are TGTGCCAGCAGTCCCTGGGCTGCAGTAGCCAAAAACATTCAGTACTTC.

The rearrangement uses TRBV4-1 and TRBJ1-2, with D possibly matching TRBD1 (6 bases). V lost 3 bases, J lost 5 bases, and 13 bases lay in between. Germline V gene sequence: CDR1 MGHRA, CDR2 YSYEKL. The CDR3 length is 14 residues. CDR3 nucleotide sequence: TGCGCCAGCAGCCAGGGTAGAGGGGGATATGGCTACACCTTC. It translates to CASSQGRGGYGYTF.

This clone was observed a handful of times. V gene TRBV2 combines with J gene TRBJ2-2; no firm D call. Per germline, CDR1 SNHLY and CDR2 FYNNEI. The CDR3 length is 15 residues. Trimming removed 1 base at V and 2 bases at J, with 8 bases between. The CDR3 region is CASSEDGVNTGELFF. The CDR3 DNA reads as TGTGCCAGCAGTGAAGATGGGGTAAACACCGGGGAGCTGTTTTTT.

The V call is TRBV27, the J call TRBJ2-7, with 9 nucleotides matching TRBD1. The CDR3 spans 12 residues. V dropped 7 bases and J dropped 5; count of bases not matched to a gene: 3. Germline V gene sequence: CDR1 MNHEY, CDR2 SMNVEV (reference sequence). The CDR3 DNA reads TGTGCCAGCATGGACAGGGGCCACGAGCAGTACTTC. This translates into CASMDRGHEQYF.

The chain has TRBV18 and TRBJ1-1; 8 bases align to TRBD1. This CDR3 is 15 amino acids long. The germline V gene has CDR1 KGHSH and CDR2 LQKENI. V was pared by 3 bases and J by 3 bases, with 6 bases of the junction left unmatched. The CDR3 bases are TGTGCCAGCTCACCTAGGACAGGGTGGGACACTGAAGCTTTCTTT. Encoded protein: CASSPRTGWDTEAFF.

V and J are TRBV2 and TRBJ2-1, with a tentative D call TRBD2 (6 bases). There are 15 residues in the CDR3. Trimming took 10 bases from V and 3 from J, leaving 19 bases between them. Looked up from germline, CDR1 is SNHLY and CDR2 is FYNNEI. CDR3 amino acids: CATSSRGGLYNEQFF. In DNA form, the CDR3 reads TGTGCCACTTCGTCGCGGGGCGGACTCTACAATGAGCAGTTCTTC.

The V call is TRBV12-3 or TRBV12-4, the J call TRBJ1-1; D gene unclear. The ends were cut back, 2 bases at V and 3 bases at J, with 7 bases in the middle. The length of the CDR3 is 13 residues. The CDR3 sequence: CASSLQEDTEAFF. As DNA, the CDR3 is TGTGCCAGCAGTTTACAGGAGGACACTGAAGCTTTCTTT.

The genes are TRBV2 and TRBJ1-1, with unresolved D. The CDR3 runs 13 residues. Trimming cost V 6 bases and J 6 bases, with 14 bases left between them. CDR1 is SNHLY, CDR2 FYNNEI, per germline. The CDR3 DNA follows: TGTGCCAGCAGCATCCTTGGGTACGCTGAAGCTTTCTTT. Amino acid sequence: CASSILGYAEAFF.

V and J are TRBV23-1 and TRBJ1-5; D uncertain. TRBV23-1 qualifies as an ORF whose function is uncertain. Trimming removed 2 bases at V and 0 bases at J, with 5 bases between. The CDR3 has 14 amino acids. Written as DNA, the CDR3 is TGCGCCAGCAGTCAACGATATAGCAATCAGCCCCAGCATTTT. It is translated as CASSQRYSNQPQHF.

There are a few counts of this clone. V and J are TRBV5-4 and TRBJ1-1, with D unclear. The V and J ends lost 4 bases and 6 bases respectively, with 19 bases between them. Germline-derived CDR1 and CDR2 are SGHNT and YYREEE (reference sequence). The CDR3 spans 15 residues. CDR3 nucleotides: TGTGCCAGCAGCGCGGGTCCTAGGGTCAACCCTGAAGCTTTCTTT. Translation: CASSAGPRVNPEAFF.

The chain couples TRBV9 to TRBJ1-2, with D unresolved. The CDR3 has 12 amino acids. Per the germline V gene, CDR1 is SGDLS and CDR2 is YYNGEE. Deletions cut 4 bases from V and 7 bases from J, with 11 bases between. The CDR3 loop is CASSPSGSGYTF. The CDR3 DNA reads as TGTGCCAGCAGCCCCAGTGGGAGTGGCTACACCTTC.